This TCR beta chain was profiled in a study of graft-versus-host responses after intestinal transplantation. Assay: immunoSEQ multiplex PCR; the TCRdb copy retains only in-frame clones and omits some. Of under 30,000 clones in the sample, 93% were seen once. CDR3 size: 15 residues. Trimming removed 2 bases at V and 0 bases at J, with 12 bases between. CDR1 is GTSNPN, CDR2 SVGIG, per germline (reference sequence). The sequence came from a human patient who received an intestinal transplant, so some T cells may come from the graft donor. The chain combines TRBV30 with TRBJ2-3, with D tentatively TRBD1 (6 bases). The material sequenced was PBMCs, taken 18 days after transplant. The CDR3, as DNA: TGTGCCTGGAGTTACCGGGACAAGAGCACAGATACGCAGTATTTT. Translation gives CAWSYRDKSTDTQYF.